Presented here are 26 T cell receptor beta chains from one specimen sequenced in a study of T cell responses to AZD1222 COVID-19 vaccine. Clones were sequenced by immunoSEQ multiplex PCR, and TCRdb holds only the in-frame ones, with some missing. The sample holds roughly 160,000 clones; roughly 90% are singletons and the top ten take around 6%. The source material was peripheral blood, sampled on day 0 of AZD1222 vaccination. These receptor sequences come from an adult in good health.

This clone was found a few times. The chain carries TRBV19 and TRBJ1-5; D perhaps matches TRBD1 (5 bases). The CDR3 has 15 residues. Trimming stripped 1 base from V and 4 bases from J, with 11 bases between. In germline, CDR1 is LNHDA, CDR2 SQIVND (reference sequence). CDR3 DNA: TGTGCCAGTAGTATAGGAGGGGCCGAGAATCAGCCCCAGCATTTT. This gives the protein CASSIGGAENQPQHF.

This clone was counted between two and nine times. The rearrangement links TRBV19 to TRBJ1-6; D remains unclear. This CDR3 region has 15 residues. Looked up from germline, CDR1 is LNHDA and CDR2 is SQIVND (reference sequence). V shed 9 bases and J shed 0 bases, with 12 bases lying between them. CDR3 sequence reads: CASATGSSYNSPLHF. DNA of the CDR3: TGTGCCAGCGCTACGGGGAGCTCCTATAATTCACCCCTCCACTTT.

This sequence joins TRBV4-3 and TRBJ2-1; possible D gene TRBD1, 6 bases. Germline CDR1 LGHNA, CDR2 YSLEER. With 4 bases removed from V and 8 bases from J, the gap between germline ends came to 18 bases. The length of the CDR3 is 15 residues. The CDR3 bases are TGCGCCAGCAGCCCCCGGGACACGCTGGGTGATGAGCAGTTCTTC. Its translation is CASSPRDTLGDEQFF.

The chain recombines TRBV7-8 with TRBJ1-1; no definite D call. With 5 bases removed from V and 4 bases from J, the gap between germline ends came to 11 bases. Looked up from germline, CDR1 is SGHVS and CDR2 is FQNEAQ. CDR3 length equals 13 residues. CDR3 amino acids: CASSLRRGTEAFF. The CDR3 DNA sequence: TGTGCCAGCAGCCTAAGGCGGGGCACTGAAGCTTTCTTT. The complete variable domain, with remaining parts taken from reference TRBV7-8 and TRBJ1-1, reads GAGVSQSPRYKVAKRGQDVALRCDPISGHVSLFWYQQALGQGPEFLTYFQNEAQLDKSGLPSDRFFAERPEGSVSTLKIQRTQQEDSAVYLCASSLRRGTEAFFGQGTRLTVV.

V and J are TRBV11-3 and TRBJ2-3; no reliable D call. The CDR3 is 13 residues long. The ends were cut back, 5 bases at V and 2 bases at J, with 8 bases in the middle. CDR1 and CDR2 from the germline V gene are SGHNT and YENEEA. CDR3 residues: CASSPRATDTQYF. CDR3 bases: TGTGCCAGCAGCCCCCGCGCCACAGATACGCAGTATTTT.

The V call is TRBV4-1, the J call TRBJ2-5; TRBD1 might be the D (5 bases). V dropped 0 bases and J dropped 1 base, with 15 bases sitting between them. The CDR3 spans 17 residues. Germline CDR1 reads MGHRA; CDR2 reads YSYEKL. The DNA for the CDR3 is TGCGCCAGCAGCCAAGACGCCGACAGAGCAATCCAAGAGACCCAGTACTTC. Amino acid sequence: CASSQDADRAIQETQYF.

The CDR3 sequence is CASSLLPSTDTQYF. CDR3 nucleotide sequence: TGCGCCAGCAGCTTGTTACCTAGCACAGATACGCAGTATTTT. This chain links TRBV5-1 with TRBJ2-3; D is uncertain. The length of the CDR3 is 14 residues. Germline V gives CDR1 SGHRS, CDR2 YFSETQ. V was clipped by 1 base and J by 0 bases, with 6 bases between them.

This chain links TRBV28 with TRBJ2-5; 10 positions match TRBD1. Germline CDR1 reads MDHEN; CDR2 reads SYDVKM. There are 15 residues in the CDR3. The V gene end was trimmed by 6 bases and the J gene end by 5 bases; junction bases not matched to a gene: 9. CDR3 sequence: CASRGQGSGKETQYF. CDR3 nucleotide sequence: TGTGCCAGCAGGGGACAGGGGAGCGGGAAGGAGACCCAGTACTTC.

The V call is TRBV27, the J call TRBJ2-7, with TRBD2 as a possible D gene (5 bases). There are 16 residues in the CDR3. V was clipped by 4 bases and J by 4 bases, with 20 bases between them. The germline V gene encodes CDR1 MNHEY and CDR2 SMNVEV (reference sequence). The CDR3 region is CASSSLGGLPRYEQYF. CDR3 nucleotide sequence: TGTGCCAGCAGTTCCCTAGGCGGGCTCCCCCGGTACGAGCAGTACTTC.

This clone appeared once. This chain connects TRBV28 to TRBJ1-6; 8 bases are a match to TRBD1. Germline assignment: CDR1 MDHEN and CDR2 SYDVKM. With 5 bases clipped from V and 7 bases from J, the junction kept 7 bases outside the gene matches. The CDR3 covers 15 residues. The CDR3 DNA sequence: TGTGCCAGCAGTCCCGGACAGGGATTCAATTCACCCCTCCACTTT. It yields the protein CASSPGQGFNSPLHF.

The J gene is TRBJ1-2, the V gene TRBV18, with D possibly TRBD1 on 6 matching bases. From germline, CDR1 is KGHSH and CDR2 LQKENI. This CDR3 has 15 residues. Trimming shortened V by 3 bases and J by 6 bases, and 17 bases separated the two germline ends. CDR3 amino acids: CASSPPGTGLNGYTF. In nucleotides, the CDR3 is TGTGCCAGCTCACCCCCAGGCACAGGGCTGAATGGCTACACCTTC.

This clone was picked up one time. The chain recombines TRBV4-3 with TRBJ2-5; TRBD2 matches 10 bases. In germline, CDR1 is LGHNA, CDR2 YSLEER. The CDR3 consists of 16 residues. V gave up 3 bases and J gave up 2 bases; unmatched junction bases: 6. The CDR3 DNA reads TGCGCCAGCAGCCATTCTTGGACTAGCGGACAAGAGACCCAGTACTTC. Its translation: CASSHSWTSGQETQYF.

The chain joins TRBV9 to TRBJ2-1; 10 bases match TRBD2. The germline CDR1 and CDR2 sequences are SGDLS and YYNGEE. CDR3 length: 14 residues. Trimming removed 4 bases from V and 8 bases from J; junction bases left unmatched: 6. CDR3 region: CASSRSGRVDEQFF. The CDR3 nucleotides read TGTGCCAGCAGCAGGAGCGGGAGGGTGGATGAGCAGTTCTTC.

CDR3 bases: TGTGCCAGCAGTTCCGTTTACAATGAGCAGTTCTTC. It codes for CASSSVYNEQFF. J is TRBJ2-1 and V is TRBV7-9; D ambiguous. Germline CDR1 SEHNR, CDR2 FQNEAQ (reference sequence). The germline V and J ends were trimmed by 6 bases and 4 bases, with 7 bases remaining between them. The CDR3 has 12 residues.

The chain uses TRBV11-1 and TRBJ2-2, with D unclear. CDR3 length: 12 amino acids. The germline V gene has CDR1 SGHAT and CDR2 FQDESV (reference sequence). V was clipped by 5 bases and J by 3 bases, with 4 bases between them. The CDR3 reads CASSPYTGELFF. CDR3 DNA sequence: TGTGCCAGCAGCCCTTACACCGGGGAGCTGTTTTTT.

The chain joins TRBV19 to TRBJ2-1; 10 nucleotides match TRBD2. CDR1 LNHDA and CDR2 SQIVND come from the germline V gene (reference sequence). The CDR3 runs 16 residues. The J segment lost 7 bases and the V segment lost 7 bases, leaving 13 bases of the junction unmatched. The CDR3 protein is CASTPGASGSGNEQFF. CDR3 DNA sequence: TGTGCCAGTACCCCGGGGGCTAGCGGGAGTGGTAATGAGCAGTTCTTC. Drawing the rest from reference TRBV19 and TRBJ2-1, the complete variable domain is DGGITQSPKYLFRKEGQNVTLSCEQNLNHDAMYWYRQDPGQGLRLIYYSQIVNDFQKGDIAEGYSVSREKKESFPLTVTSAQKNPTAFYLCASTPGASGSGNEQFFGPGTRLTVL.

V and J are TRBV12-3 or TRBV12-4 and TRBJ1-1; D perhaps matches TRBD1 (5 bases). The CDR3 covers 13 residues. Trimming removed 7 bases at V and 8 bases at J, with 17 bases between. This CDR3 reads CASIGLGRGEAFF. In nucleotides, the CDR3 is TGTGCCAGCATTGGCCTAGGGCGGGGGGAAGCTTTCTTT.

The chain employs TRBV19 and TRBJ2-5; 8 bases match TRBD2. The germline V gene encodes CDR1 LNHDA and CDR2 SQIVND (reference sequence). With V trimmed by 8 bases and J by 1 base, 12 bases remained unmatched. The CDR3 runs 16 residues. CDR3 sequence: CASCLGGRGAQETQYF. CDR3 sequence (DNA): TGTGCCAGTTGTCTCGGGGGGCGGGGGGCCCAAGAGACCCAGTACTTC.

This clone was detected only a few times. The chain employs TRBV11-2 and TRBJ1-5, with D uncertain. The germline gives CDR1 SGHAT, CDR2 FQNNGV. The CDR3 consists of 15 residues. V gave up 0 bases and J gave up 6 bases, with 12 bases separating them. This chain's CDR3 is CASSLEVGFGQPQHF. Written as DNA, the CDR3 is TGTGCCAGCAGCTTAGAGGTAGGGTTTGGTCAGCCCCAGCATTTT. The full variable domain, completed using reference TRBV11-2 and TRBJ1-5, is EAGVAQSPRYKIIEKRQSVAFWCNPISGHATLYWYQQILGQGPKLLIQFQNNGVVDDSQLPKDRFSAERLKGVDSTLKIQPAKLEDSAVYLCASSLEVGFGQPQHFGDGTRLSIL.

V and J are TRBV5-3 and TRBJ1-6; D remains ambiguous. TRBV5-3 is an open reading frame whose function is uncertain. CDR3 length equals 17 residues. V shed 2 bases and J shed 2 bases, with 14 bases lying between them. CDR3 sequence (DNA): TGTGCCAGAAGCTTTACGTTAGGTTTCGCCTATAATTCACCCCTCCACTTT. This translates into CARSFTLGFAYNSPLHF.

The chain has TRBV6-4 and TRBJ1-2; 8 bases fit TRBD1. Germline CDR1 MRHNA, CDR2 SNTAGT. Trimming removed 0 bases from V and 3 bases from J; junction bases left unmatched: 6. The CDR3 sequence is 16 residues long. The CDR3 here is CASSDSNRGGDYGYTF. For the CDR3, the DNA is TGTGCCAGCAGTGACTCGAACAGGGGGGGTGACTATGGCTACACCTTC.

A single count supports this clone. The chain joins TRBV4-1 to TRBJ1-3, with D unclear. V lost 0 bases and J 4 bases, leaving 16 bases between the germline ends. Germline V gene sequence: CDR1 MGHRA, CDR2 YSYEKL. The CDR3 is 17 residues long. The CDR3 here is CASSQDLAVFLGNTIYF. CDR3 DNA: TGCGCCAGCAGCCAAGACTTGGCGGTATTTTTAGGAAACACCATATATTTT.

The V call is TRBV3-1 (or the pseudogene TRBV3-2), the J call TRBJ2-7, with D maybe TRBD2 (5 bases). This CDR3 has 13 residues. Between the trimmed V and J ends, which lost 4 bases and 4 bases, there was a span of 11 bases. The germline V gene has CDR1 LGHDT and CDR2 YNNKEL (reference sequence). The CDR3 DNA sequence: TGTGCCAGCAGCCGGGTTGAGGGATACGAGCAGTACTTC. Translating it yields CASSRVEGYEQYF.

The J gene is TRBJ2-7, the V gene TRBV5-1, with 12 nucleotides matching TRBD2. J gave up 2 bases and V 3 bases, and 3 bases lay outside the gene matches. The CDR3 contains 15 residues. CDR1 is SGHRS and CDR2 is YFSETQ in the germline V gene. CDR3 sequence reads: CASSWTSGTTYEQYF. The DNA of the CDR3 is TGCGCCAGCAGCTGGACTAGCGGGACTACCTACGAGCAGTACTTC.

The chain couples TRBV5-1 to TRBJ1-1; possible D gene TRBD1, 5 bases. The CDR3 spans 16 residues. Trimming cost V 0 bases and J 3 bases, with 15 bases left between them. CDR1 and CDR2 (germline): SGHRS, YFSETQ. CDR3 in DNA: TGCGCCAGCAGCTTGGGTTGGGGACCGGAGGACACTGAAGCTTTCTTT. It is translated as CASSLGWGPEDTEAFF.

The chain couples TRBV29-1 to TRBJ2-7; a weak D match, TRBD2 (6 bases). The CDR3 covers 14 residues. V was trimmed by 1 base and J by 2 bases, leaving 12 bases between them. Germline loops: CDR1 SQVTM, CDR2 ANQGSEA. CDR3 nucleotide sequence: TGCAGCGTTGAAGTGGCTAGCGCCACCTACGAGCAGTACTTC. It is translated as CSVEVASATYEQYF.